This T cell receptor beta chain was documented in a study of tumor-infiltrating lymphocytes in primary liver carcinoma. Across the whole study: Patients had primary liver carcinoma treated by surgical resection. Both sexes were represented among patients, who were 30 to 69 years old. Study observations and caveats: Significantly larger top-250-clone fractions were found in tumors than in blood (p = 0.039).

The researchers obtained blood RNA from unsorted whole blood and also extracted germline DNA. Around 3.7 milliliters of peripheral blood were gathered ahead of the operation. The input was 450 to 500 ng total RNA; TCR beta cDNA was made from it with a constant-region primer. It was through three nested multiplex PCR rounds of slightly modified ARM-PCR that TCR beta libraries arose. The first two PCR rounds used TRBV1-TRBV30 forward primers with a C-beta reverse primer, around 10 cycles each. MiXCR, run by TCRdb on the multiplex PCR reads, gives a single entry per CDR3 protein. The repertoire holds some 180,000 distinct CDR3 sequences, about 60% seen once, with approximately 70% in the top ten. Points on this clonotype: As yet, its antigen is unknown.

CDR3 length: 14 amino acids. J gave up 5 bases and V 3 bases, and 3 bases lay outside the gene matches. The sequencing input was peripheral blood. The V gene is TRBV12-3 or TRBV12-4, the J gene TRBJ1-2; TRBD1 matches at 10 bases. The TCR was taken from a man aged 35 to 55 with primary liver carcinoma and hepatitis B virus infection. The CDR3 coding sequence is TGTGCCAGCAGTTTGACAGGGGGCGGGTATGGCTACACCTTC. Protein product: CASSLTGGGYGYTF.